The 16 T cell receptor beta chains below all came from one sample that was sequenced in a study of blood T cell repertoires in COVID-19. Assay used: immunoSEQ multiplex PCR; TCRdb lists only in-frame clones, some missing. The sample comprises some 130,000 clones, under 90% of which are singletons, and 35% to 45% rests with the top ten. The sample consisted of peripheral blood. These receptors were taken from a human donor in a cohort sampled during active COVID-19.

The rearrangement uses TRBV19 and TRBJ2-1, with D uncertain. This CDR3 spans 15 amino acids. V dropped 1 base and J dropped 0 bases, with 7 bases sitting between them. In germline, CDR1 is LNHDA, CDR2 SQIVND (reference sequence). The CDR3 sequence: CASSIAELSYNEQFF. CDR3 bases: TGTGCCAGTAGTATAGCGGAGCTCTCCTACAATGAGCAGTTCTTC. Variable domain in full (rest from reference TRBV19 and TRBJ2-1): DGGITQSPKYLFRKEGQNVTLSCEQNLNHDAMYWYRQDPGQGLRLIYYSQIVNDFQKGDIAEGYSVSREKKESFPLTVTSAQKNPTAFYLCASSIAELSYNEQFFGPGTRLTVL.

The chain is built from TRBV5-1 and TRBJ1-6; D remains ambiguous. Per the germline V gene, CDR1 is SGHRS and CDR2 is YFSETQ. The CDR3 is made up of 14 amino acids. The V end was cut by 4 bases, the J end by 5 bases, with 10 bases between. The CDR3 DNA reads TGCGCCAGCAGCGAGGGCAGAAATAATTCACCCCTCCACTTT. This translates into CASSEGRNNSPLHF.

The V call is TRBV12-1, the J call TRBJ1-4; no check of the table's D call, TRBD1, against the DNA was made. TRBV12-1 constitutes a pseudogene. This CDR3 region has 16 residues. In DNA form, the CDR3 reads TGTGCCAGCACTACGACAGGGGAAGGTCTGGATGAAAAACTGTTTTTT. Translated: CASTTTGEGLDEKLFF.

The gene calls are TRBV6-2 or TRBV6-3 and TRBJ2-3, with 7 bases identical to TRBD1. The length of the CDR3 is 17 residues. Germline V gene data show CDR1 as MNHEY and CDR2 as SVGEGT. V was clipped by 2 bases and J by 2 bases; unmatched bases: 10. In DNA, the CDR3 is TGTGCCAGCAGTTACGTTCGCGGACAGGAATCCACAGATACGCAGTATTTT. Residues: CASSYVRGQESTDTQYF.

This sequence joins TRBV27 and TRBJ1-2; D ambiguous. V dropped 5 bases and J dropped 2 bases, with 9 bases sitting between them. Germline V gene lookup returns CDR1 MNHEY and CDR2 SMNVEV (reference sequence). The CDR3 spans 13 residues. CDR3 nucleotides: TGTGCCAGCAGTCGGCCGGGGAACTATGGCTACACCTTC. Residues: CASSRPGNYGYTF.

V gene TRBV5-1 combines with J gene TRBJ1-1, with 7 bases identical to TRBD1. V was clipped by 3 bases and J by 3 bases; unmatched bases: 8. The CDR3 has 15 amino acids. Germline V lookup: CDR1 SGHRS, CDR2 YFSETQ. The CDR3 reads CASSSRQGRYTEAFF. In DNA, the CDR3 is TGCGCCAGCAGCTCAAGACAGGGTAGGTACACTGAAGCTTTCTTT.

The chain employs TRBV23-1 and TRBJ2-3; tentative D call: TRBD1 (6 bases). TRBV23-1 is designated an ORF whose function remains uncertain. The CDR3 sequence is 14 residues long. V was cut by 8 bases and J by 5 bases, with 17 bases left in between. The CDR3 loop reads CASSYRDFVDTQYF. DNA for the CDR3: TGCGCCAGCTCCTACAGGGATTTCGTAGATACGCAGTATTTT.

The rearrangement joins TRBV11-1 to TRBJ1-1, with TRBD1 matching 7 bases. Germline CDR1 reads SGHAT; CDR2 reads FQDESV (reference sequence). The ends lost 3 bases at V and 0 bases at J; junction bases unmatched: 4. The CDR3 sequence is 15 residues long. Here the CDR3 reads CASSLYRGLNTEAFF. CDR3 DNA: TGTGCCAGCAGCTTGTACAGGGGATTGAACACTGAAGCTTTCTTT.

This sequence joins TRBV12-5 and TRBJ2-5, with a possible D match to TRBD2 (6 bases). In germline, CDR1 is LGHNT, CDR2 FRNRAP. V lost 9 bases to trimming and J lost 2 bases, with 16 bases between them. The CDR3 is 14 residues long. CDR3 nucleotides: TGTGCTAGCAGACTCGGGAGCGCTCAAGAGACCCAGTACTTC. It codes for CASRLGSAQETQYF. The variable domain in full, with the rest retrieved from reference TRBV12-5 and TRBJ2-5, is DARVTQTPRHKVTEMGQEVTMRCQPILGHNTVFWYRQTMMQGLELLAYFRNRAPLDDSGMPKDRFSAEMPDATLATLKIQPSEPRDSAVYFCASRLGSAQETQYFGPGTRLLVL.

The chain has TRBV5-1 and TRBJ1-1, with D perhaps TRBD1 (5 bases). CDR3 length equals 15 residues. V was clipped by 0 bases and J by 4 bases, with 13 bases between them. Germline V CDR1 and CDR2: SGHRS, YFSETQ. Written as DNA, the CDR3 is TGCGCCAGCAGCTTGGGGCAGGCGGGGGGCACTGAAGCTTTCTTT. It is translated as CASSLGQAGGTEAFF.

V and J are TRBV28 and TRBJ1-3, with 7 bases fitting TRBD1. The trim removed 5 bases at V and 2 bases at J, leaving 9 bases unmatched. Germline V gene data show CDR1 as MDHEN and CDR2 as SYDVKM. The CDR3 runs to 16 residues. The CDR3 bases are TGTGCCAGCAGTATAACAGGGGAGGTCGCTGGAAACACCATATATTTT. It translates to CASSITGEVAGNTIYF.

This clone was picked up one time. The chain couples TRBV24-1 to TRBJ1-1, with D possibly being TRBD1 (5 bases). The germline V gene encodes CDR1 KGHDR and CDR2 SFDVKD. Trimming removed 2 bases at V and 2 bases at J, with 17 bases between. The CDR3 has 17 amino acids. The chain's CDR3 is CATSDSQGPESNTEAFF. The DNA of the CDR3 is TGTGCCACCAGTGATTCTCAGGGCCCAGAAAGCAACACTGAAGCTTTCTTT.

This chain links TRBV11-2 with TRBJ2-7, with D perhaps matching TRBD1 (5 bases). V lost 2 bases and J 6 bases, leaving 14 bases between the germline ends. Germline CDR1 SGHAT, CDR2 FQNNGV. The CDR3 covers 14 residues. CDR3 sequence (DNA): TGTGCCAGCAGCTTATCGGAAGGGGCCGGCGAGCAGTACTTC. Protein sequence: CASSLSEGAGEQYF.

The chain combines TRBV6-5 with TRBJ1-2, with 7 bases aligning to TRBD1. Trimming at V came to 6 bases and at J to 7 bases, leaving 5 bases not matched to a gene. Germline-derived CDR1 and CDR2 are MNHEY and SVGAGI. The CDR3 spans 12 residues. CDR3: CASRQGKGGYTF. DNA for the CDR3: TGTGCCAGCAGACAGGGGAAAGGTGGCTACACCTTC.

The chain links TRBV5-1 to TRBJ1-1; TRBD1 agrees at 7 bases. With 4 bases clipped from V and 1 base from J, the junction kept 4 bases outside the gene matches. The CDR3 totals 14 residues. The germline CDR1 and CDR2 sequences are SGHRS and YFSETQ. CDR3 loop: CASSPGQPNTEAFF. CDR3 sequence (DNA): TGCGCCAGCAGCCCGGGACAGCCGAACACTGAAGCTTTCTTT. The full variable domain, its missing parts supplied by reference TRBV5-1 and TRBJ1-1, is KAGVTQTPRYLIKTRGQQVTLSCSPISGHRSVSWYQQTPGQGLQFLFEYFSETQRNKGNFPGRFSGRQFSNSRSEMNVSTLELGDSALYLCASSPGQPNTEAFFGQGTRLTVV.

The chain couples TRBV2 to TRBJ2-7; 8 bases agree with TRBD1. The CDR3 runs to 14 residues. Germline V CDR1 and CDR2: SNHLY, FYNNEI. V gave up 6 bases and J gave up 6 bases; unmatched junction bases: 10. The CDR3 loop is CASRTRDRGPEQYF. CDR3 coding DNA: TGTGCCAGCAGAACAAGAGACAGGGGACCCGAGCAGTACTTC.